This record covers a single T cell receptor (beta chain). Trimming cost V 4 bases and J 0 bases, with 10 bases left between them. This CDR3 is built from 14 residues. CDR1 is SGHRS, CDR2 YFSETQ, per germline. Semi-nested PCR with Nested Universal Primer A followed constant-region reverse priming of full-length variable regions. TCRdb ran MiXCR on the 5' RACE reads and lists one entry per CDR3 protein. Of about 57,000 distinct CDR3 sequences in the sample, roughly 28% were seen once. The receptor's source is a female donor with breast cancer. The sequencing sample was made of tumor-infiltrating memory CD4+ T cells sorted from the breast tumor. As to subset: memory CD4+ T cells, CD4+CD45RO+CD25-. The genes are TRBV5-1 and TRBJ1-2; D remains unclear. CDR3 residues: CASSQEYANYGYTF. The CDR3 DNA reads TGCGCCAGCAGCCAGGAATACGCTAACTATGGCTACACCTTC. The whole variable domain, remainder taken from reference TRBV5-1 and TRBJ1-2, is KAGVTQTPRYLIKTRGQQVTLSCSPISGHRSVSWYQQTPGQGLQFLFEYFSETQRNKGNFPGRFSGRQFSNSRSEMNVSTLELGDSALYLCASSQEYANYGYTFGSGTRLTVV.